A selection of T cell receptor beta chains follows, all from one sample in a study of blood T cell repertoires in COVID-19. Here immunoSEQ multiplex PCR was the method, and the copy in TCRdb shows in-frame clones only, minus some. This sample has nearly 350,000 clones, with about 88% found just once. Sequencing was done on a sample of peripheral blood. The receptors stem from a woman aged 70-85 years with COVID-19, enrolled during active disease. Each CDR3 is given with its conserved first and last residue. D genes are given only for firm matches. Clone size is given for some rows only: seen once, a few or many times, or a class if the clone is expanded.

TRBJ1-3	.	.	TRBV4-1	TGCGCCAGCAGCCTGGATCGCGGGACTGGAAACACCATATATTTT	CASSLDRGTGNTIYF
TRBJ1-2	.	TRBD1	TRBV19	TGTGCCAGTAGTCCCTCGACAGGGGGCGGCTATGGCTACACCTTC	CASSPSTGGGYGYTF
TRBJ1-4	.	.	TRBV6-1	TGTGCCAGCAGTGATCGGGTTTGGAGGGACTCTAATGAAAAACTGTTTTTT	CASSDRVWRDSNEKLFF
TRBJ1-5	.	.	TRBV30	TGTGCCTGGAGCGATGGGGCAGGGAAACAGCCCCAGCATTTT	CAWSDGAGKQPQHF
TRBJ2-3	.	TRBD2	TRBV9	TGTGCCAGCAGCCTAAGCGGGCGGGGGAGCACAGATACGCAGTATTTT	CASSLSGRGSTDTQYF
TRBJ1-1	once	TRBD1	TRBV7-9	TGTGCCAGCAGCTCGCAGGGGGGTAACACTGAAGCTTTCTTT	CASSSQGGNTEAFF
TRBJ2-3	.	TRBD2	TRBV30	TGTGCCTGGAGTGTTTGGCGGGAGTACACAGATACGCAGTATTTT	CAWSVWREYTDTQYF
TRBJ1-3	.	TRBD1	TRBV2	TGTGCCAGCAGTTTACGGACAGGGGCCTCTGGAAACACCATATATTTT	CASSLRTGASGNTIYF
TRBJ2-7	.	TRBD1	TRBV13	TGTGCCAGCAGCTTGGGACAGGGGGCGTCCTACGAGCAGTACTTC	CASSLGQGASYEQYF
TRBJ2-3	.	TRBD2	TRBV24-1	TGTGCCACCAGTGAAACCGGGACTAGGGTCGCAGATACGCAGTATTTT	CATSETGTRVADTQYF
TRBJ2-7	.	.	TRBV5-1	TGCGCCAGCAGCTTGACCGGGGGGCCCTCCTACGAGCAGTACTTC	CASSLTGGPSYEQYF
TRBJ2-3	.	.	TRBV21-1	TGTGCCAGCAGCTGCCGACAGGGACGCACAGATACGCAGTATTTT	CASSCRQGRTDTQYF
TRBJ1-2	.	.	TRBV5-1	TGCGCCAGCAGCTTGGACAAGATCTATGGCTACACCTTC	CASSLDKIYGYTF
TRBJ1-4	.	.	TRBV27	TGTGCCAGCAGTTTTCAACTTGCAGGGGATAATGAAAAACTGTTTTTT	CASSFQLAGDNEKLFF
TRBJ1-2	.	.	TRBV19	TGTGCCAGTAGTGCAGGGTATGGCTACACCTTC	CASSAGYGYTF
TRBJ1-1	.	.	TRBV19	TGTGCCAGTAGTATCCGGACAGCTGTTGTGTGGACTGAAGCTTTCTTT	CASSIRTAVVWTEAFF
TRBJ1-5	.	TRBD1	TRBV2	TGTGCCAGCAGTAGGACAGGGTGGGATCAGCCCCAGCATTTT	CASSRTGWDQPQHF
TRBJ1-2	.	TRBD1	TRBV12-3/TRBV12-4	TGTGCCAGCAGTCAGACAGGGTCCGATGGCTACACCTTC	CASSQTGSDGYTF
TRBJ2-1	.	TRBD2	TRBV15	TGTGCCACCAGCAGTGACTTAGGGACTAGCGGGGGGTCCAAGACCAAGTACAATGAGCAGTTCTTC	CATSSDLGTSGGSKTKYNEQFF
TRBJ2-5	.	TRBD1	TRBV24-1	TGTGCCACCAGTGATCCGGCAGTACAGGGGGCGGGAGAGACCCAGTACTTC	CATSDPAVQGAGETQYF
TRBJ2-1	.	TRBD2	TRBV9	TGTGCCAGCAGCGTCGCATCGACTAGCGGGGGGGCAGGTGAGCAGTTCTTC	CASSVASTSGGAGEQFF
TRBJ2-1	.	TRBD2	TRBV18	TGTGCCAGCTCAGAGCGTAGCGGGGGACCTTACAATGAGCAGTTCTTC	CASSERSGGPYNEQFF
TRBJ2-6	.	TRBD1	TRBV5-1	TGCGCCCGCAGCCACGGACAGGGGGCGGTAGGGGCCAACGTCCTGACTTTC	CARSHGQGAVGANVLTF
TRBJ2-2	.	TRBD2	TRBV30	TGTGCCTGGAGTAAACTAGCGGTGAAGAACACCGGGGAGCTGTTTTTT	CAWSKLAVKNTGELFF
TRBJ1-4	once	.	TRBV7-2	TGTGCCAGCAGCTTAGAGGGGTTTGGTAAACTGTTTTTT	CASSLEGFGKLFF
TRBJ2-3	.	.	TRBV18	TGTGCCAGCTCACCATCAGGGGACAACACAGATACGCAGTATTTT	CASSPSGDNTDTQYF
TRBJ1-5	.	TRBD1	TRBV10-3	TGTGCCATCAGCGGGACAGGACGGGTAGGCCAGCCCCAGCATTTT	CAISGTGRVGQPQHF
TRBJ2-7	once	TRBD1	TRBV29-1	TGCAGCGTCCACAGGGGCCTCGAGCAGTACTTC	CSVHRGLEQYF
TRBJ2-7	.	.	TRBV7-9	TGTGCCAGCAGCCCAAAGCAGATCTGGGGGGTGCAGTACTTC	CASSPKQIWGVQYF
TRBJ2-7	.	TRBD1	TRBV2	TGTGCCAGCAGCTCGGACAGGGGGCTGTACGAGCAGTACTTC	CASSSDRGLYEQYF
TRBJ2-3	.	TRBD2	TRBV6-2/TRBV6-3	TGTGCCAGCAGTTACTCGAGCCCCAGGACTAGCGGGGGAGGTGGAGATACGCAGTATTTT	CASSYSSPRTSGGGGDTQYF
TRBJ2-7	.	TRBD1	TRBV9	TGTGCCAGCAGCGCAGGACAGGCCTACGAGCAGTACTTC	CASSAGQAYEQYF
TRBJ2-2	once	.	TRBV30	TGTGCCTGGAGGGGGGCCGCCGGGGAGCTGTTTTTT	CAWRGAAGELFF
TRBJ2-1	once	.	TRBV14	TGTGCCAGCAGCCAGGGACTCTCTCCTGATGAGCAGTTCTTC	CASSQGLSPDEQFF
TRBJ2-7	.	.	TRBV9	TGTGCCAGCAGCGTATCCAGCAGGACTGAAGAGCAGTACTTC	CASSVSSRTEEQYF
TRBJ1-2	.	.	TRBV21-1	TGTGCCAGCAGCAAGGACAGGGCGCCCTATGGCTACACCTTC	CASSKDRAPYGYTF
TRBJ2-5	.	TRBD2	TRBV10-2	TGCGCCAGTAGAGGACTAGCGGGACAAGAGACCCAGTACTTC	CASRGLAGQETQYF
TRBJ2-5	.	.	TRBV7-2	TGTGCCAGCAGCTTAGGTTTATTTGAGACCCAGTACTTC	CASSLGLFETQYF
TRBJ2-2	.	.	TRBV2	TGTGCCAGCAGGTTGACTTATAACACCGGGGAGCTGTTTTTT	CASRLTYNTGELFF
TRBJ1-6	.	TRBD1	TRBV6-5	TGTGCCAGCAGTTACGGGAAGGGGGCTGGTAATTCACCCCTCCACTTT	CASSYGKGAGNSPLHF
TRBJ1-3	once	.	TRBV21-1	TGTGCCAGCTATAGGACAGGGACTGGAAACACCATATATTTT	CASYRTGTGNTIYF
TRBJ2-1	.	.	TRBV5-4	TGTGCCAGCAGCGCAACAGGGAGTCCGAGCGATGAGCAGTTCTTC	CASSATGSPSDEQFF
TRBJ1-5	.	TRBD1	TRBV7-8	TGTGCCAGCAGCCCGCGCCCGGGACAGGGAAATCATAGCAATCAGCCCCAGCATTTT	CASSPRPGQGNHSNQPQHF
TRBJ2-5	many	.	TRBV15	TGTGCCACCAGCAGAGCGGCGGAGGAGACCCAGTACTTC	CATSRAAEETQYF
TRBJ1-4	.	.	TRBV5-1	TGCGCCAGCAGGGGCGGGGCTTCGGGGGAAAAACTGTTTTTT	CASRGGASGEKLFF
TRBJ1-4	.	.	TRBV5-1	TGCGCCAGCAGTAAGGCAGACGGACAGTTAAATGAAAAACTGTTTTTT	CASSKADGQLNEKLFF
TRBJ1-2	.	.	TRBV7-2	TGTGCCAGCAGCCCCGGGGGGGCCCCTGGCTACACCTTC	CASSPGGAPGYTF
TRBJ1-1	few	TRBD1	TRBV29-1	TGCAGCGTTCTGACAGGGGGGACTGAAGCTTTCTTT	CSVLTGGTEAFF
TRBJ2-3	.	TRBD2	TRBV19	TGTGCCAGTAGTGATAGCGGGGGGAGCACAGATACGCAGTATTTT	CASSDSGGSTDTQYF
TRBJ1-2	.	.	TRBV5-1	TGCGCCAGCAGCGCGACGACAGTTCTGCGGGGTAACTATGGCTACACCTTC	CASSATTVLRGNYGYTF
TRBJ1-1	.	.	TRBV30	TGTGCCTGGAGTGGACAAGCGAACACTGAAGCTTTCTTT	CAWSGQANTEAFF
TRBJ1-1	.	.	TRBV2	TGTGCCAGCATCAGGGCCCCTAGCGACACTGAAGCTTTCTTT	CASIRAPSDTEAFF
TRBJ2-5	.	TRBD1	TRBV24-1	TGTGCCACCAGCAAGGGGGCAATTGAGACCCAGTACTTC	CATSKGAIETQYF
TRBJ1-2	once	TRBD1	TRBV27	TGTGCCAGCAGGGCGAGGGGACAGGTGATCTATGGCTACACCTTC	CASRARGQVIYGYTF
TRBJ1-1	.	.	TRBV12-3/TRBV12-4	TGTGCCAGCAGTTTCCAGGGGCTAGGTGAAGCTTTCTTT	CASSFQGLGEAFF
TRBJ1-1	.	.	TRBV11-2	TGTGCCAGCAGCTCCCTCCTAGGGGGTTCTGGAGGGAACACTGAAGCTTTCTTT	CASSSLLGGSGGNTEAFF
TRBJ2-1	.	TRBD1	TRBV24-1	TGTGCCACCAGTGATACCTCACCGGGACAGGGGGCAGGAGAGCAGTTCTTC	CATSDTSPGQGAGEQFF
TRBJ1-2	few	.	TRBV6-2/TRBV6-3	TGTGCCAGCAGTTACTCCTACCGCACCGCCTATGGCTACACCTTC	CASSYSYRTAYGYTF